This T cell receptor (beta chain) was obtained from a study of vaccination and CD4 T cells after COVID-19. Turning to this clonotype: Its antigen is unknown.

CD4+ T cells that had been cultured provided DNA sequenced with the Oncomine TCR Beta short-read assay. Someone extracted genomic DNA from cultured CD4+ T cells. TCRdb reprocessed the PCR reads with MiXCR, giving one entry per CDR3 protein. The repertoire holds 8,000 to 10,000 distinct CDR3 sequences, with 30% to 40% as singletons. Treatment described: approximately 11-day PBMC culture with coronavirus spike peptide pools or control peptides (ViraFEST assay). The CDR3 sequence is 17 residues long. Trimming removed 6 bases from V and 2 bases from J, with 22 bases in between. CDR1 SGDLS and CDR2 YYNGEE come from the germline V gene.

This receptor was taken from a human donor who had recovered from COVID-19. The specimen was CD4+ T cells from blood, cultured in vitro. This chain joins TRBV9 and TRBJ2-3, with D tentatively TRBD2 (7 bases). CDR3 in amino acids: CASTPTRGRGDTDTQYF. CDR3 DNA sequence: TGTGCCAGCACCCCGACCCGAGGGAGGGGGGACACAGATACGCAGTATTTT.